This entry is about one TCR beta chain. Its antigen is not identified. Only in-frame clones appear in the TCRdb table, and some are missing; sequencing was by immunoSEQ multiplex PCR. The sample comprises some 6,100 clones, approximately 91% of which are singletons, and roughly 10% rests with the top ten. The ends were cut back, 1 base at V and 5 bases at J, with 15 bases in the middle. The CDR3 runs 15 residues. Germline lookup yields CDR1 SEHNR and CDR2 FQNEAQ (reference sequence). This entry comes from a study of lymphopenia after photon versus proton radiotherapy. Study-wide results and caveats: Survival link was tested only in deceased patients; proton benefit remains a possibility. After lymphocyte nadir, photon-treated repertoires showed oligoclonal expansion, especially CD8+ Temra. Under photons, naive T cells and diversity fell while effector/memory populations rose.

The specimen was peripheral blood, collected from a patient treated with photon-based radiotherapy. V usage is TRBV7-9 and J usage is TRBJ2-7; D uncertain. The clonotype was recovered from a man aged 55 to 70 with cholangiocarcinoma. The CDR3 DNA is TGTGCCAGCAGCTTAGAAATGGGGTTAGAACACGAGCAGTACTTC. This sequence encodes CASSLEMGLEHEQYF.